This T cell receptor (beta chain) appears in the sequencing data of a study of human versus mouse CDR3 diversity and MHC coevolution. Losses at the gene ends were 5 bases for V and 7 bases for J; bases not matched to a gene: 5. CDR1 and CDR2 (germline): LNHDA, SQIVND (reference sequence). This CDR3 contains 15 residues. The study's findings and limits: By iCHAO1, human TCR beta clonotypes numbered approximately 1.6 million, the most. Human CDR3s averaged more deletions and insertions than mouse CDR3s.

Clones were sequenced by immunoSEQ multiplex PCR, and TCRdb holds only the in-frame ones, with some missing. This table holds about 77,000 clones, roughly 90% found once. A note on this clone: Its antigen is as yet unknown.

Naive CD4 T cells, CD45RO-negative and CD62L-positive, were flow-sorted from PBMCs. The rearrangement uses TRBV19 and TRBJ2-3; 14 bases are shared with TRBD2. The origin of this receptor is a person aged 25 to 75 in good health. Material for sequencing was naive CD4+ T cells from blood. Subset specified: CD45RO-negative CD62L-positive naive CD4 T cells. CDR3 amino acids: CASSGGTSGRNTQYF. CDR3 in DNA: TGTGCCAGTAGTGGGGGGACTAGCGGGAGAAATACGCAGTATTTT.